The 10 T cell receptor beta chains presented below share a single source sample, sequenced in a study of blood T cell repertoires in COVID-19. Clones were sequenced by immunoSEQ multiplex PCR, and TCRdb holds only the in-frame ones, with some missing. Seen here are about 270,000 clones, 75% to 90% observed once, and the top ten hold less than 2.5%. The specimen was PBMCs or T cells enriched from blood (not recorded which). These receptors were collected from a woman under 30 who had recovered from COVID-19.

CDR3: CASTFGSGNYGYTF. The CDR3 DNA follows: TGTGCCAGCACTTTCGGCAGCGGGAACTATGGCTACACCTTC. The chain is built from TRBV6-5 and TRBJ1-2; D remains unclear. Per germline, CDR1 MNHEY and CDR2 SVGAGI. Trimming stripped 7 bases from V and 2 bases from J, with 14 bases between. CDR3 length: 14 amino acids.

The gene calls are TRBV10-2 and TRBJ1-1; 11 bases map to TRBD1. The germline CDR1 and CDR2 sequences are WSHSY and SAAADI. V was clipped by 6 bases and J by 2 bases; unmatched bases: 2. The CDR3 loop spans 14 amino acids. The CDR3: CASRGTGGNTEAFF. CDR3 DNA: TGCGCCAGCAGAGGGACAGGGGGAAACACTGAAGCTTTCTTT.

The rearrangement joins TRBV2 to TRBJ1-2; TRBD1 matches at 10 bases. This CDR3 region has 13 residues. Unmatched junction bases numbered 4, after V lost 6 bases and J lost 6 bases. CDR1 is SNHLY, CDR2 FYNNEI, per germline. The CDR3 protein is CASSGTGVDGYTF. The CDR3 region has the DNA TGTGCCAGCAGCGGGACAGGGGTCGATGGCTACACCTTC.

The chain uses TRBV15 and TRBJ1-2, with 7 bases that match TRBD1. Trimming removed 0 bases from V and 4 bases from J; junction bases left unmatched: 5. Germline lookup yields CDR1 LNHNV and CDR2 YYDKDF (reference sequence). The CDR3 spans 15 residues. The CDR3 sequence: CATSRDRAGGYGYTF. CDR3 DNA: TGTGCCACCAGCAGAGATCGGGCAGGGGGCTATGGCTACACCTTC.

This clone has more than one count but fewer than ten. This chain links TRBV15 with TRBJ1-1, with 8 bases lining up with TRBD1. Germline CDR1 reads LNHNV; CDR2 reads YYDKDF (reference sequence). The CDR3 extends over 14 amino acids. The V segment lost 4 bases and the J segment 11 bases; nucleotides outside the gene matches: 12. The DNA for the CDR3 is TGTGCCACCAGCACCGGGGACAGGTCCCAACGGGCTTTCTTT. Its protein is CATSTGDRSQRAFF. Together with reference TRBV15 and TRBJ1-1, the CDR3 gives the full variable domain: DAMVIQNPRYQVTQFGKPVTLSCSQTLNHNVMYWYQQKSSQAPKLLFHYYDKDFNNEADTPDNFQSRRPNTSFCFLDIRSPGLGDTAMYLCATSTGDRSQRAFFGQGTRLTVV.

This chain connects TRBV5-1 to TRBJ2-5; D is ambiguous. CDR1 is SGHRS, CDR2 YFSETQ, per germline. This CDR3 comprises 11 residues. V dropped 2 bases and J dropped 3 bases, with 2 bases sitting between them. CDR3 DNA sequence: TGCGCCAGCAGCTTTAAAGAGACCCAGTACTTC. Encoded protein: CASSFKETQYF.

The chain combines TRBV10-3 with TRBJ1-2; 8 positions agree with TRBD1. The V gene's germline CDR1 is ENHRY and CDR2 SYGVKD. The CDR3 length is 14 residues. J lost 5 bases, V lost 3 bases, and 5 bases had no gene match. CDR3 residues: CAISDHRGIYGYTF. The CDR3 nucleotides are TGTGCCATCAGTGACCACAGGGGGATTTATGGCTACACCTTC.

The CDR3 sequence: CASSPTVESEKLFF. The CDR3 nucleotides are TGTGCCAGCAGTCCCACAGTTGAGAGTGAAAAACTGTTTTTT. The rearrangement links TRBV7-9 to TRBJ1-4, with D unclear. This CDR3 has 14 amino acids. In germline, CDR1 is SEHNR, CDR2 FQNEAQ (reference sequence). The V end was cut by 6 bases, the J end by 7 bases, with 15 bases between.

This chain joins TRBV30 and TRBJ1-1; 7 bases are shared with TRBD1. This CDR3 comprises 14 residues. Looked up from germline, CDR1 is GTSNPN and CDR2 is SVGIG (reference sequence). Germline trimming cut 2 bases from V and 0 bases from J; bases unmatched to any gene: 3. The CDR3 reads CAWSPGQMNTEAFF. In nucleotides, the CDR3 is TGTGCCTGGAGTCCGGGACAGATGAACACTGAAGCTTTCTTT.

The rearrangement uses TRBV4-1 and TRBJ1-1; D gene ambiguous. The CDR3 has 14 residues. V was cut by 2 bases and J by 2 bases, with 9 bases left in between. CDR1 is MGHRA and CDR2 is YSYEKL in the germline V gene. Here the CDR3 DNA reads TGCGCCAGCAGCCAATACAGAGAAAACACTGAAGCTTTCTTT. This codes for CASSQYRENTEAFF.